The 2 T cell receptor beta chains below all came from one sample that was sequenced in a study of ipilimumab plus nivolumab after autologous stem cell transplantation. The method was immunoSEQ multiplex PCR; TCRdb's version includes in-frame clones alone and lacks a portion of them. Of some 14,000 clones in the sample, 65% to 80% were seen once. This sample comprised PBMCs, obtained in a trial of ipilimumab plus nivolumab as post-transplant consolidation. The receptors originated from a male donor with primary mediastinal lymphoma.

The chain is built from TRBV5-5 and TRBJ1-1; perhaps TRBD1 as D (5 bases). Germline CDR1 SGHKS, CDR2 YYEKEE (reference sequence). This CDR3 comprises 14 residues. With 1 base removed from V and 2 bases from J, the gap between germline ends came to 9 bases. DNA of the CDR3: TGTGCCAGCAGCTTGTGGACAAGTAACACTGAAGCTTTCTTT. This codes for CASSLWTSNTEAFF. Based on the CDR3 plus reference TRBV5-5 and TRBJ1-1, the full variable domain is DAGVTQSPTHLIKTRGQQVTLRCSPISGHKSVSWYQQVLGQGPQFIFQYYEKEERGRGNFPDRFSARQFPNYSSELNVNALLLGDSALYLCASSLWTSNTEAFFGQGTRLTVV.

The gene calls are TRBV7-2 and TRBJ1-1; D is unresolved. V was pared by 6 bases and J by 1 base, with 12 bases between. The CDR3 has 14 residues. Germline V gene lookup returns CDR1 SGHTA and CDR2 FQGNSA. The CDR3 nucleotides are TGTGCCAGCAGAAATTCGGGCAGGAACACTGAAGCTTTCTTT. Its translation: CASRNSGRNTEAFF.